Here is one T cell receptor (beta chain) with its context. Its antigen is not identified. Unstimulated Tregs (CD4+CD25+CD127-) and CD4+CD25- non-Tregs were sorted from PBMCs. Sequenced by immunoSEQ multiplex PCR; TCRdb stores in-frame clones only, minus some. The sample comprises more than 60,000 clones, 80% to 90% of which are singletons, and 2.1% rests with the top ten. This record belongs to a study of Tregs in tolerant kidney transplant recipients. Overall study findings and caveats: Some patients' samples used different primers over time, so nucleotide sequences weren't comparable. Tolerant patients' donor-specific Tregs expanded beyond overall Tregs, suggesting antigen-driven growth. Biological reproducibility was not directly addressed in this study.

The CDR3 loop spans 15 amino acids. In germline, CDR1 is SNHLY, CDR2 FYNNEI. With 6 bases clipped from V and 5 bases from J, the junction kept 7 bases outside the gene matches. The material was Tregs from blood, obtained before the transplant. The TCR was taken from a human donor who received a combined kidney and bone marrow transplant. V is TRBV2 and J is TRBJ2-1; 10 bases line up with TRBD2. The CDR3 bases are TGTGCCAGCAGGTGGGCTAGCGGGGGAAACAATGAGCAGTTCTTC. Amino acid sequence: CASRWASGGNNEQFF.